This T cell receptor beta chain stems from a study of T cell responses to AZD1222 COVID-19 vaccine (dated by TCRdb to the early 2020s). Study-level background: Because spike-specific TCR depth and breadth did not differ between the two schedules, AZD1222 recipients who got a second dose at roughly 4 weeks were pooled with those who got a second dose at roughly 12 weeks. TCR sequencing covered roughly 230 trial participants: roughly 200 given two doses of AZD1222 and some 25 given two doses of MenACWY control vaccine. Enrollment into the trials was organized by age into subgroups of 18-55, 56-69 and 70-plus years, and those subgroups contained approximately 150, 30 and 60 TCR-sequenced participants, respectively.

About this clone itself: Its antigen is currently not known. Per-base quality was not reported, and no clone a single base away is much larger than it.

Taken with the paper, the label for time point translates to: baseline before first vaccination. Vaccinee samples came from UK trials COV001 and COV002, including a single-blind randomized controlled phase 2/3 trial of AZD1222 (ChAdOx1 nCoV-19) in healthy adults. Trial participant PBMC samples were collected at day 0 and day 28 after the second dose for TCRbeta chain sequencing. Study-wide conclusions, independent of this receptor: CD4 TCRs associated with the vaccine covered the entire spike protein, and the dominant responses were in regions 160-218 and 743-854. The 56-69-year group was small, and its depth increase did not reach significance, likely because of low power. Spike-specific TCR breadth and depth rose significantly after two AZD1222 doses compared with day 0 and with MenACWY recipients. Only six AZD1222 recipients were SARS-CoV-2 seropositive at baseline, limiting conclusions about previously exposed vaccinees. No day 14 peak-response samples were available, so repertoires were characterized only after the peak T cell response. Nearly half of unique spike-specific TCRs reportedly recognized epitopes outside regions mutated in the B.1.351 and B.1.1.7 variants. Most participants were white British and females outnumbered males, and the authors suggested that clonal diversity may have been underestimated.

V drops 3 bases and J drops 0 bases, leaving 0 bases in between. CDR1 LNHDA and CDR2 SQIVND are derived from the germline V gene (reference sequence). There are 12 amino acids in the CDR3, from cysteine to phenylalanine inclusive. Of the read, only the CDR3 DNA is kept; its 36 bases are in frame from base 1. The CDR3 regions of human TCRbeta chains were analyzed by immunosequencing. The published analysis was carried out like this. Repertoire TCRs were checked for matches against a reference library of SARS-CoV-2-specific TCRs that had been generated using the MIRA antigen-specificity platform. Breadth was defined as the fraction of unique TCRs that were SARS-CoV-2-associated, and depth was defined as the fraction of total T cells that were SARS-CoV-2-associated. Using the MIRA data, each spike-specific TCR was assigned both to the spike region to which the TCR was reactive and to a CD4 or CD8 class. Log10-transformed breadth and depth values were compared by one-way ANOVA with Sidak's multiple comparisons tests. Held by TCRdb, this immuneACCESS table contains in-frame sequences only and omits some clones. Under half of the omission traces to an unresolved V gene where checked; the cause of the rest is unknown. The V and J calls and clone size are taken from that table; D and trimming were inferred from the DNA. The sample includes fewer than 120,000 clones, with nearly 90% observed a single time. The ten biggest clones cover 3.2% of the sample.

The sequenced sample was peripheral blood, obtained on day 0 of AZD1222 vaccination. The chain couples TRBV19 to TRBJ1-5; a confident D gene designation cannot be given. The TCR sequence derives from an adult in good health. The CDR3 protein sequence reads: CASSISNQPQHF. The DNA reads as follows: TGTGCCAGTAGTATTAGCAATCAGCCCCAGCATTTT.